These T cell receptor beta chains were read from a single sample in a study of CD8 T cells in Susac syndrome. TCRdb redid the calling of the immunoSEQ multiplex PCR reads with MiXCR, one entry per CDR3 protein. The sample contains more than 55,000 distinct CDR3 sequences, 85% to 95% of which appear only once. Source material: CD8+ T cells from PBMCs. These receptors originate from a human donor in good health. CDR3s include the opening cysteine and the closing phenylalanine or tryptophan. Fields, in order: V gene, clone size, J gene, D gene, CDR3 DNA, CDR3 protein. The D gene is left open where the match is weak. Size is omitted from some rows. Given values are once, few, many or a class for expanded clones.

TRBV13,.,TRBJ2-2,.,TGTGCCAGCAGCCCCAAGATGAACTACAGGGAGGAAACCGGGGAGCTGTTTTTT,CASSPKMNYREETGELFF
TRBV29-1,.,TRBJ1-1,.,TGCAGCGTTGTCCACCTGACTCCTGAAGCTTTCTTT,CSVVHLTPEAFF
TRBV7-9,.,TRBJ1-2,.,TGTGCCAGCAGCTTAGCCGTGGGGGCGCTCAGCGGCTACACCTTC,CASSLAVGALSGYTF
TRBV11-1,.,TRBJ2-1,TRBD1,TGTGCCAGCAGCTCCGGAGACAGGGGGGGAGGTAGCTTTTCCTACAATGAGCAGTTCTTC,CASSSGDRGGGSFSYNEQFF
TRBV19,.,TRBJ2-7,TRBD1,TGTGCCAGTAAGGGACAGGGGATCGCCGAGCAGTACTTC,CASKGQGIAEQYF
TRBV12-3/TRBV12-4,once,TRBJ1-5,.,TGTGCCAGCAGTTTAGCCAGGTATCAGCCCCAGCATTTT,CASSLARYQPQHF
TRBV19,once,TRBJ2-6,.,TGTGCCAGTAGTATAGGGAGCTCTGGGGCCAACGTCCTGACTTTC,CASSIGSSGANVLTF
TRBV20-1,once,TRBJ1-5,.,TGCAGTGCTGATCAGGGATCGGGCAATCAGCCCCAGCATTTT,CSADQGSGNQPQHF
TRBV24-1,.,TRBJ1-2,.,TGTGCCACCAGTGATTTGACGCCCTATGGCTACACCTTC,CATSDLTPYGYTF
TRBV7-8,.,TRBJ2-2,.,TGTGCCAGCAGCTTAGCGGGGGCTGGGGGCCGGTACACCGGGGAGCTGTTTTTT,CASSLAGAGGRYTGELFF
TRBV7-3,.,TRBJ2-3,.,TGTGCCAGCAGCTTAACTAGGGGAGATACGCAGTATTTT,CASSLTRGDTQYF
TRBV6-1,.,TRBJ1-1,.,TGTGCCAGCAGTCAAGACAGTCCAGAAGCTTTCTTT,CASSQDSPEAFF
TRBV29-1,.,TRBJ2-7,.,TGCAGCGTCGCCACTAGCATCCACGAGCAGTACTTC,CSVATSIHEQYF
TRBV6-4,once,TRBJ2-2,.,TGTGCCAGCAGTGATTTGGGATTCACCGGGGAGCTGTTTTTT,CASSDLGFTGELFF
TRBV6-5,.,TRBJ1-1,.,TGTGCCAGCAGTAAGGGGGGGAGGGAAGCTTTCTTT,CASSKGGREAFF
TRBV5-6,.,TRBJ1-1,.,TGTGCCAGCAGCACCTCAGGTGGCACTGAAGCTTTCTTT,CASSTSGGTEAFF
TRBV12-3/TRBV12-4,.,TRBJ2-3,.,TGTGCCAGCAGTAGATACCCCAGGACAGATACGCAGTATTTT,CASSRYPRTDTQYF
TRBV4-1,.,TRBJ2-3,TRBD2,TGCGCCAGCAGCACTAGCGGGGGGGCCTCAGATACGCAGTATTTT,CASSTSGGASDTQYF